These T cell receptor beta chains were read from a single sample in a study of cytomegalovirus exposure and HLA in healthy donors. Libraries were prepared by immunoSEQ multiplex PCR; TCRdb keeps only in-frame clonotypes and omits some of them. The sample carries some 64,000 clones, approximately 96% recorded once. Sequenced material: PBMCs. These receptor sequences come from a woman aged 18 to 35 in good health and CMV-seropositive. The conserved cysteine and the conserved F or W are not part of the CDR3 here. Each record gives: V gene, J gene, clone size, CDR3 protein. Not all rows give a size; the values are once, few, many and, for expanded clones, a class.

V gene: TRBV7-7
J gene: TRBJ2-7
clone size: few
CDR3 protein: ASSPGTGTYEQY

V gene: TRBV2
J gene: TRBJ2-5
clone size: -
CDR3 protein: ASRATSGKETQY

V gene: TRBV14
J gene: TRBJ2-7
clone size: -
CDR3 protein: ASSQKPYGEQAPYEQY

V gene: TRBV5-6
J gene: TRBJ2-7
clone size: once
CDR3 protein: ASSSRYLSSYEQY

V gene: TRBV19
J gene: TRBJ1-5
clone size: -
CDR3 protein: ASSIKGQGNQPQH

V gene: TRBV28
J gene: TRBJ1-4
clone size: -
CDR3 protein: ASSLRDRSQVTNEKLF

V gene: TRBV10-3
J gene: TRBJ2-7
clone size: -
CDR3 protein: AISESGGDEQY

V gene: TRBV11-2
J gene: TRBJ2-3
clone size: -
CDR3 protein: ASSLRTSGSPDTQY

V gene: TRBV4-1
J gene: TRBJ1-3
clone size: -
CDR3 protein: ASSMDRAGNTIY

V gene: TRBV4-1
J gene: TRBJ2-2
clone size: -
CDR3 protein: ASSQDRVSELPTGELF

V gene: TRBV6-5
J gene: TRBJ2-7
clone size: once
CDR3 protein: ASSPRVMGYEQY

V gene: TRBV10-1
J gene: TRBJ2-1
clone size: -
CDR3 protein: ASSGREIDEQF

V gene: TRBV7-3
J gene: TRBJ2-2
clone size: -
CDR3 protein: ASSSPGLKNTGELF

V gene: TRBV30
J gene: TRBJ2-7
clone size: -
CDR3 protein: AWWAGTGGYEQY

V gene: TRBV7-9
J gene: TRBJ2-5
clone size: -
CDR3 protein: ASSLGTGTETQY

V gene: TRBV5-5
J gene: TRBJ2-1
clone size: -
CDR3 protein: ASSLRTGMLNEQF

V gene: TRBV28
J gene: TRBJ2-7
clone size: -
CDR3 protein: ASSLKGHPGSYEQY

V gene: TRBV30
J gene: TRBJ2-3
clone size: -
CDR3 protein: AWNPGVGEDTQY

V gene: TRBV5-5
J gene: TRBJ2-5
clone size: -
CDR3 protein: ASSLGTSGIQETQY

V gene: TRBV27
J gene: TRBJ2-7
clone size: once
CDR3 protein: ASSLSSGGSYEQY

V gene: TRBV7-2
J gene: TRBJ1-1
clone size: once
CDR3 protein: ASSSGVMNTEAF

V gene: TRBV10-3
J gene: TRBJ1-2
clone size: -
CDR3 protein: AIQIRDKGYGYT

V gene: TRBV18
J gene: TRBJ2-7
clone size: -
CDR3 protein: ASSPNRGVSYEQY

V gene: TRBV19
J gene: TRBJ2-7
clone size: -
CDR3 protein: ASSPGTTGEQY

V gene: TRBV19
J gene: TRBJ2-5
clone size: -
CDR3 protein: ASSWTSGEYQETQY

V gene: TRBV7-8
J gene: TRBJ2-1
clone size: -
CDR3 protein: ASSSGTSGTRSYNEQF

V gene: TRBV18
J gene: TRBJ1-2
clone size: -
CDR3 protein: ASSPWDRGDYGYT

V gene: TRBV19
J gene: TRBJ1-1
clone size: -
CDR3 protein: ASSIGRDRATEAF

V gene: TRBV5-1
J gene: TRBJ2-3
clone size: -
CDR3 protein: ASSAGGLETQY

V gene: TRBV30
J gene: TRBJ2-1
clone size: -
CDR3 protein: AWNLLGHNEQF

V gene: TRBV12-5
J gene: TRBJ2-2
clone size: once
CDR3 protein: ASAAESYTGELF

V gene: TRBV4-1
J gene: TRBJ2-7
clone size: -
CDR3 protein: ASSQERGGGNEQY

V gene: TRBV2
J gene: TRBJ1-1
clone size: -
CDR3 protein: ASTDTEAF

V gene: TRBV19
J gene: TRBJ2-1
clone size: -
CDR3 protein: ASSPGQTYNEQF

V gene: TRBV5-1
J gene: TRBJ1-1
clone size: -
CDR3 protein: ASSPTGGNTEAF

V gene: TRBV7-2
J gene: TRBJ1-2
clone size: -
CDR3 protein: ASSFRDRERST

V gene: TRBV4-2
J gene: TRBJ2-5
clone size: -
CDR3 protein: ASSQEMGGRALETQY

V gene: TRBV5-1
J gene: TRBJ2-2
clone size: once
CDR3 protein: ASMYGSSGELF

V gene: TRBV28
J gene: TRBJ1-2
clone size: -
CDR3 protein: ASSLNRNYGYT

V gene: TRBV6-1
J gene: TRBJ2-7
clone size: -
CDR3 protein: ASSARGPRWY

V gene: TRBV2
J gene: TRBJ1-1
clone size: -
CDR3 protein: ATETSRQEAF

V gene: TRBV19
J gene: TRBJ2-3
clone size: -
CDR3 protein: ASSMGASGQPSTDTQY

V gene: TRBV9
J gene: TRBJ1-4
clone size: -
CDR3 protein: ASSPWQGQDNEKLF

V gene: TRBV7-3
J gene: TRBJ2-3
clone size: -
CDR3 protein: ASSLSRGTFTDTQY

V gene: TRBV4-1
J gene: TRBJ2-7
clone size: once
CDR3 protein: ASSPVQDNSYEQY

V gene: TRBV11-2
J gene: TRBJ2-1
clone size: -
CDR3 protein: ASSLDRTTYDEQF